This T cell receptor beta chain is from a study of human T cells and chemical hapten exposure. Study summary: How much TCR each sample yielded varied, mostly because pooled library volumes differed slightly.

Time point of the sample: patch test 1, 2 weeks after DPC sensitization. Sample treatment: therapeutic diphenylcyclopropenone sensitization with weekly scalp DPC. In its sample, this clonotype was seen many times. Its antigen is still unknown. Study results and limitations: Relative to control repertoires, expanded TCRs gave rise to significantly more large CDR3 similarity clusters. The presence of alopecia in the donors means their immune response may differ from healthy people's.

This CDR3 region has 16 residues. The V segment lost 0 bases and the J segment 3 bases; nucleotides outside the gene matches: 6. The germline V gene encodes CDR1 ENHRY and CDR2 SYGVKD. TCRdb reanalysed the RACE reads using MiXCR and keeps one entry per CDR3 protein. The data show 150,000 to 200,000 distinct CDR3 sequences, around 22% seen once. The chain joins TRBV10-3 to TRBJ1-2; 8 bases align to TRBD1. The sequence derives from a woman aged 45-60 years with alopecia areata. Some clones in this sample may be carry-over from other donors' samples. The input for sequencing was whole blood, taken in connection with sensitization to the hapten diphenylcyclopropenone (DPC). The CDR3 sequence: CAISESYRGTYYGYTF. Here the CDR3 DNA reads TGTGCCATCAGTGAGTCCTACAGGGGGACTTACTATGGCTACACCTTC.